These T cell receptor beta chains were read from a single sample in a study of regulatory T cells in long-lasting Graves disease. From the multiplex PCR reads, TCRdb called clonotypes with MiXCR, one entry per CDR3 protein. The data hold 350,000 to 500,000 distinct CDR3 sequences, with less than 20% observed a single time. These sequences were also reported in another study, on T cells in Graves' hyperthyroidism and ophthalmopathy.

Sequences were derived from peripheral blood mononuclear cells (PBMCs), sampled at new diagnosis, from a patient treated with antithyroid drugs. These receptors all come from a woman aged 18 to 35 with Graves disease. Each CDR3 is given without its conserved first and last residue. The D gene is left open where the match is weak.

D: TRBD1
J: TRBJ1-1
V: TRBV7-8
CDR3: ASSRPGTVMNTEAF

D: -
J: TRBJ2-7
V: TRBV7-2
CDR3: ASSLDTAGHYEQY

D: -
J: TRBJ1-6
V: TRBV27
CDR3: ASSLDPGSNSPLH

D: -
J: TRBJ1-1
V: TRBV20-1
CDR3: SARRTGPYTEAF

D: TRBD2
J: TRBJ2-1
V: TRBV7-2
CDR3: ASSPPAGGYNEQF

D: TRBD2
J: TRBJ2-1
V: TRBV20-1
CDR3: SAWTSRPQSRMYEQF

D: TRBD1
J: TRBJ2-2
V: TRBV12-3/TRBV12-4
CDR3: ASSDRGGELF

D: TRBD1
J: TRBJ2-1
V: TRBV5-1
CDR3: ASSLEQGPYNEQF

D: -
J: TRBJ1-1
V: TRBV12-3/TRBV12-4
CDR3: ASTTQGFDEAF

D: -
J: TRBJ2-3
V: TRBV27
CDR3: ASSLMGRGGTDTQY

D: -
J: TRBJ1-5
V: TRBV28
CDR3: ASSFVGSNQPQH

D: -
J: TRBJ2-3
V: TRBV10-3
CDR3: AIRSPGTFFWH

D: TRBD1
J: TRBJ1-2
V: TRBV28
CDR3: ASRGSGGLNYGYT

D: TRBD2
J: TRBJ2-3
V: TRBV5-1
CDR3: ASSLSGSSKRADTQY

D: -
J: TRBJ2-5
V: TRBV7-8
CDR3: ASRLDIQETQY

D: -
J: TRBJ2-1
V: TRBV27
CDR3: ASSFLGLNNEQF

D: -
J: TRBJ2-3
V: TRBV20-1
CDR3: SARDKGTYLDTQY

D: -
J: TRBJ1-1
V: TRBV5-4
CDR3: ASSYSWDTEAF

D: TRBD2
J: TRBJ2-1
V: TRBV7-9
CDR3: ASSLVSRAGAPTYNEQF

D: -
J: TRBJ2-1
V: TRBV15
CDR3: ATSRGAGSFENEQF

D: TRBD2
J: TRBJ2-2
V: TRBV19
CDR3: ASSMRQRTSGSSNTGELF

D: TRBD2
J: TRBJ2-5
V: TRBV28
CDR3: ASSQTSGSYGETQY

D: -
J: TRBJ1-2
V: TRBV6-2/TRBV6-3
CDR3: ASSYGRRGAYGYT